These 20 T cell receptor beta chains came from one sample sequenced in a study of shared clonotypes between healthy human individuals (dated by TCRdb to 2020 to 2022). CD8 naive samples were CD45RO-negative cells positively selected for CCR7, giving a CD45RA+CCR7+ population that excluded TemRA cells. The library was obtained by the immunoSEQ multiplex PCR assay. Imported from immuneACCESS, the table was reduced by TCRdb to in-frame sequences with V and J called. These copies leave out some clones; in studies compared against another copy, an unresolved V gene accounts for under half, and the cause of the remainder is not known. Counted in this sample were roughly 2,000,000 clones; 90% to 95% of them appeared once. The ten largest clones take up around 1.8% of the sample. The sample consisted of naive CD8+ T cells from PBMCs. Explained via the paper, the cell subset or site label denotes: CD45RA+CCR7+. The origin of the receptors is a man aged 18-30 years in good health. Some clones in this sample may be carry-over from other donors' samples.

The V gene is TRBV13, the J gene TRBJ2-1; D not resolved. Trimming left V 0 bases short and J 11 bases short, with 8 bases between. The CDR3 spans 12 residues. The germline gives CDR1 PRHDT, CDR2 FYEKMQ (reference sequence). CDR3 bases: TGTGCCAGCAGCTTAGGGGGCCGAAAGCAGTTCTTC. It specifies CASSLGGRKQFF.

The table lists this clone with a count of one. The chain employs TRBV15 and TRBJ2-1, with TRBD2 matching over 10 bases. The junction had 3 bases not matched to a gene; V was cut back by 1 base and J by 9 bases. The CDR3 is made up of 14 amino acids. CDR1 and CDR2 from the germline V gene are LNHNV and YYDKDF (reference sequence). As DNA, the CDR3 is TGTGCCACCAGCAGAGCTAGCGGGAGTGGTGAGCAGTTCTTC. This gives the protein CATSRASGSGEQFF. The whole variable domain, filled in from reference TRBV15 and TRBJ2-1, reads DAMVIQNPRYQVTQFGKPVTLSCSQTLNHNVMYWYQQKSSQAPKLLFHYYDKDFNNEADTPDNFQSRRPNTSFCFLDIRSPGLGDTAMYLCATSRASGSGEQFFGPGTRLTVL.

The chain combines TRBV27 with TRBJ2-1, with TRBD2 matching 8 bases. The J segment lost 0 bases and the V segment lost 1 base, leaving 8 bases of the junction unmatched. There are 18 residues in the CDR3. The germline V gene encodes CDR1 MNHEY and CDR2 SMNVEV (reference sequence). The CDR3 sequence is CASSLLPLAAYSYNEQFF. The CDR3 coding sequence is TGTGCCAGCAGTTTATTACCACTAGCGGCGTACTCCTACAATGAGCAGTTCTTC.

The chain couples TRBV29-1 to TRBJ2-6; 7 nucleotides line up with TRBD1. CDR1 is SQVTM and CDR2 is ANQGSEA in the germline V gene. This CDR3 is built from 14 residues. The V segment lost 6 bases and the J segment 0 bases; nucleotides outside the gene matches: 2. The CDR3 sequence is CSVTGISGANVLTF. The CDR3 region has the DNA TGCAGCGTGACAGGGATCTCTGGGGCCAACGTCCTGACTTTC.

The chain has TRBV27 and TRBJ2-7; D is ambiguous. Germline V lookup: CDR1 MNHEY, CDR2 SMNVEV (reference sequence). The CDR3 consists of 12 residues. The germline V and J ends were trimmed by 10 bases and 2 bases, with 12 bases remaining between them. Written as DNA, the CDR3 is TGTGCCACCCAGTCTGGGCCCTACGAGCAGTACTTC. This gives the protein CATQSGPYEQYF.

The V gene is TRBV5-8, the J gene TRBJ1-4; D uncertain. The CDR3 length is 17 residues. CDR1 is SGHTS, CDR2 YDEGEE, per germline. V was clipped by 4 bases and J by 7 bases, with 23 bases between them. DNA for the CDR3: TGTGCCAGCAGCACTCAAGAGTTCGCAGGTCGGATTGAAAAACTGTTTTTT. Amino acid sequence: CASSTQEFAGRIEKLFF.

The chain recombines TRBV29-1 with TRBJ2-7; 9 bases agree with TRBD1. Germline assignment: CDR1 SQVTM and CDR2 ANQGSEA. The CDR3 loop spans 17 amino acids. V trimming: 3 bases; J trimming: 0 bases; junction bases outside the gene matches: 12. CDR3 amino acids: CSVDRTGDPSSSYEQYF. The CDR3 DNA sequence: TGCAGCGTTGATCGGACAGGGGACCCTTCCAGCTCCTACGAGCAGTACTTC.

The J gene is TRBJ2-7, the V gene TRBV7-2; D is perhaps TRBD2 (6 bases). V lost 5 bases and J 3 bases, leaving 14 bases between the germline ends. The CDR3 has 14 amino acids. Germline V CDR1 and CDR2: SGHTA, FQGNSA. Written as DNA, the CDR3 is TGTGCCAGCAGCCCCGGACTATCACTCTACGAGCAGTACTTC. It is translated as CASSPGLSLYEQYF.

The rearrangement joins TRBV25-1 to TRBJ2-7, with D possibly TRBD2 on 6 matching bases. Trimming removed 8 bases at V and 0 bases at J, with 14 bases between. CDR1 is MGHDK, CDR2 SYGVNS, per germline. This CDR3 contains 14 residues. CDR3 loop: CASGEEGVSYEQYF. As DNA, the CDR3 is TGTGCCAGCGGGGAGGAGGGTGTCTCCTACGAGCAGTACTTC.

The rearrangement joins TRBV5-4 to TRBJ2-3; the D is unclear. CDR1 is SGHNT and CDR2 is YYREEE in the germline V gene (reference sequence). Trimming left V 0 bases short and J 9 bases short, with 11 bases between. This CDR3 comprises 13 residues. The CDR3 DNA reads TGTGCCAGCAGCTTGGATGCCCCACCAACGCAGTATTTT. This sequence encodes CASSLDAPPTQYF.

This clone is a singleton in its sample. The V call is TRBV9, the J call TRBJ2-7, with D unresolved. The CDR3 runs to 15 residues. Germline V gives CDR1 SGDLS, CDR2 YYNGEE. V shed 0 bases and J shed 0 bases, with 10 bases lying between them. DNA for the CDR3: TGTGCCAGCAGCGTAGGCGGTTCTCGCTCCTACGAGCAGTACTTC. It codes for CASSVGGSRSYEQYF. Drawing the rest from reference TRBV9 and TRBJ2-7, the complete variable domain is DSGVTQTPKHLITATGQRVTLRCSPRSGDLSVYWYQQSLDQGLQFLIQYYNGEERAKGNILERFSAQQFPDLHSELNLSSLELGDSALYFCASSVGGSRSYEQYFGPGTRLTVT.

Of note for this clone: In the same sample, other DNA sequences code for this CDR3. The rearrangement uses TRBV9 and TRBJ1-1; the D is unclear. CDR3 length equals 13 residues. V was shortened by 0 bases and J by 3 bases, with 6 bases between the two germline ends. Germline V CDR1 and CDR2: SGDLS, YYNGEE. The CDR3 loop reads CASSVVGHTEAFF. The CDR3 bases are TGTGCCAGCAGCGTAGTTGGACACACTGAAGCTTTCTTT.

The V call is TRBV7-9, the J call TRBJ2-5, with a weak D call TRBD1 (5 bases). Deletions cut 5 bases from V and 7 bases from J, with 11 bases between. CDR3 size: 12 residues. Germline values: CDR1 SEHNR, CDR2 FQNEAQ (reference sequence). This CDR3 is CASSPSDRTQYF. CDR3 nucleotides: TGTGCCAGCAGCCCCTCCGACAGGACCCAGTACTTC.

About this clone itself: The sample contains more than one DNA sequence encoding this CDR3. V usage is TRBV7-9 and J usage is TRBJ2-5; D is possibly TRBD1 or TRBD2 (7 bases each). V gave up 5 bases and J gave up 2 bases, with 15 bases separating them. The germline gives CDR1 SEHNR, CDR2 FQNEAQ (reference sequence). This CDR3 is 15 amino acids long. CDR3 loop: CASSPRQGLQETQYF. For the CDR3, the DNA is TGTGCCAGCAGCCCCCGACAGGGACTACAAGAGACCCAGTACTTC.

V usage is TRBV4-1 and J usage is TRBJ1-4; no firm D call. Germline V CDR1 and CDR2: MGHRA, YSYEKL. This CDR3 region has 16 residues. V was trimmed by 1 base and J by 7 bases, leaving 16 bases between them. This chain's CDR3 is CASSQVWGEFGEKLFF. As DNA, the CDR3 is TGCGCCAGCAGCCAAGTATGGGGAGAATTCGGTGAAAAACTGTTTTTT.

J is TRBJ2-7 and V is TRBV7-2; 10 bases map to TRBD2. There are 14 residues in the CDR3. The V gene end was trimmed by 10 bases and the J gene end by 5 bases; junction bases not matched to a gene: 11. The germline CDR1 and CDR2 sequences are SGHTA and FQGNSA. The CDR3 DNA is TGTGCCACAGGGCGGCTAGCGGGAGTCGACGAGCAGTACTTC. Translating it yields CATGRLAGVDEQYF.

This chain uses TRBV5-1 with TRBJ2-7; 10 bases agree with TRBD2. The CDR3 loop spans 16 amino acids. In germline, CDR1 is SGHRS, CDR2 YFSETQ. Trimming took 0 bases from V and 7 from J; bases not matched to a gene: 10. The CDR3 loop reads CASSLGTSGPPGEQYF. In DNA form, the CDR3 reads TGCGCCAGCAGCTTGGGGACTAGCGGTCCCCCGGGGGAGCAGTACTTC. The variable domain in full, completed from reference TRBV5-1 and TRBJ2-7, reads KAGVTQTPRYLIKTRGQQVTLSCSPISGHRSVSWYQQTPGQGLQFLFEYFSETQRNKGNFPGRFSGRQFSNSRSEMNVSTLELGDSALYLCASSLGTSGPPGEQYFGPGTRLTVT.

The rearrangement links TRBV5-4 to TRBJ2-7; D not certain. V lost 0 bases, J lost 6 bases, and 10 bases lay in between. CDR3 size: 13 residues. The germline V gene encodes CDR1 SGHNT and CDR2 YYREEE (reference sequence). CDR3 nucleotides: TGTGCCAGCAGCTTGGGGCGGACGGTCGAGCAGTACTTC. It specifies CASSLGRTVEQYF.

The V gene is TRBV4-3, the J gene TRBJ2-5, with 10 bases that match TRBD1. V lost 4 bases to trimming and J lost 2 bases; unmatched junction nucleotides: 7. The CDR3 is 16 residues long. Germline loops: CDR1 LGHNA, CDR2 YSLEER. The CDR3 protein is CASSPWTGGLQETQYF. The CDR3 nucleotides are TGCGCCAGCAGCCCCTGGACAGGGGGTTTACAAGAGACCCAGTACTTC.

The chain recombines TRBV7-9 with TRBJ1-1; perhaps TRBD1 as D (5 bases). Germline V gene sequence: CDR1 SEHNR, CDR2 FQNEAQ (reference sequence). Trimming took off 1 base at V and 0 bases at J, with 9 bases between the two ends. The CDR3 length is 15 residues. As DNA, the CDR3 is TGTGCCAGCAGCTTAGTTACAGGTCTGAACACTGAAGCTTTCTTT. It specifies CASSLVTGLNTEAFF.